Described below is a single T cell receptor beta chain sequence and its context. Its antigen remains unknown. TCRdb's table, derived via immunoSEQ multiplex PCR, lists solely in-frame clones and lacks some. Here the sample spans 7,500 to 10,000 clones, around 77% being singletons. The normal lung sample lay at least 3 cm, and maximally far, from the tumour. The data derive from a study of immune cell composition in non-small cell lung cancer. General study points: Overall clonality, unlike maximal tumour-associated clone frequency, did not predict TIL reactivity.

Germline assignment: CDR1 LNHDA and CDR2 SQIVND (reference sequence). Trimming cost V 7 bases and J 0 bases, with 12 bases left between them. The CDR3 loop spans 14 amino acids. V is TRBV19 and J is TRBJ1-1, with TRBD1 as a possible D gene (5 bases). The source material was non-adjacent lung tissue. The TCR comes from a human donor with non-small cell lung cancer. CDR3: CASTWGRMNTEAFF. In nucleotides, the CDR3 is TGTGCCAGTACCTGGGGGAGGATGAACACTGAAGCTTTCTTT.